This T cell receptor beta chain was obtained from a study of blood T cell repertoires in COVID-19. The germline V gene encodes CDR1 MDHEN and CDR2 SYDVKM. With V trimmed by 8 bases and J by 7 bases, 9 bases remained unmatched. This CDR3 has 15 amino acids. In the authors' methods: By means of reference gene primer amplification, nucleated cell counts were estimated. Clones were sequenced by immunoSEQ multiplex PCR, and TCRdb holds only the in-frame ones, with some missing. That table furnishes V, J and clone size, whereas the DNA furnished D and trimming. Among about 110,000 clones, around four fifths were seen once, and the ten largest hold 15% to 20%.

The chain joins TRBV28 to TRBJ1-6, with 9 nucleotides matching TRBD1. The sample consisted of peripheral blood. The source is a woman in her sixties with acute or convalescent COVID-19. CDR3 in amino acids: CASGVGQGINSPLHF. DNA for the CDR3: TGTGCCAGCGGGGTAGGACAGGGGATCAATTCACCCCTCCACTTT.